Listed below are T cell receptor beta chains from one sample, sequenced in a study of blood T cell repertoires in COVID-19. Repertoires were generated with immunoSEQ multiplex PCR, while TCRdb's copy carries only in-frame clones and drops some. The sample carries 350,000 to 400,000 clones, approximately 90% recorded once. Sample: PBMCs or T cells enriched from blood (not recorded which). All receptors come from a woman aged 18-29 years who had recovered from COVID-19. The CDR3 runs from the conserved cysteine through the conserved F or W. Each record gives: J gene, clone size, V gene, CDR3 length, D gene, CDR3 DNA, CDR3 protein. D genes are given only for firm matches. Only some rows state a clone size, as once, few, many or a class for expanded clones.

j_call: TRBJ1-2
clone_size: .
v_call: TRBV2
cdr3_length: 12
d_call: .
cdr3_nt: TGTGCCAGCAGCGCGAGGGCGGAGGGCTACACCTTC
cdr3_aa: CASSARAEGYTF

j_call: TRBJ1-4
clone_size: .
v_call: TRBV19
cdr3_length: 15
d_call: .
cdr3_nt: TGTGCCAGTAGTATAGGGACAGTATCTAATGAAAAACTGTTTTTT
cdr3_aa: CASSIGTVSNEKLFF

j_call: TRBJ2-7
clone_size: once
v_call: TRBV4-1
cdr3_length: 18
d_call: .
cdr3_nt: TGCGCCAGCAGCCAAAGGACACTCAACAGGGAAATGACCTACGAGCAGTACTTC
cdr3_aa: CASSQRTLNREMTYEQYF

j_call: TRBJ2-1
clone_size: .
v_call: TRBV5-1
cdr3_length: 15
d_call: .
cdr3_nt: TGCGCCAGCAGCGCGGGACTCCAGCGCTACAATGAGCAGTTCTTC
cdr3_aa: CASSAGLQRYNEQFF

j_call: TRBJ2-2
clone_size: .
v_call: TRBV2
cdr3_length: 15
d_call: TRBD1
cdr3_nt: TGTGCCAGCAGAGAAGACAGGGTGGGAACCGGGGAGCTGTTTTTT
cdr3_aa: CASREDRVGTGELFF

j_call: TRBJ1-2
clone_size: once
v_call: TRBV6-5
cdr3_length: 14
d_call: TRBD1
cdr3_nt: TGTGCCAGCAGTTATGGGACAGGGGCTTATGGCTACACCTTC
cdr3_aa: CASSYGTGAYGYTF

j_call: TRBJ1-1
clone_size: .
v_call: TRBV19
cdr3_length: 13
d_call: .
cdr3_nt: TGTGCCAGTAGTTCCGGGATGAACACTGAAGCTTTCTTT
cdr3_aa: CASSSGMNTEAFF

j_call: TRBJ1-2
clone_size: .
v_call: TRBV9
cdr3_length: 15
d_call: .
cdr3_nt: TGTGCCAGCAGCGTATTTACAGGCTCTAACTATGGCTACACCTTC
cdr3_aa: CASSVFTGSNYGYTF

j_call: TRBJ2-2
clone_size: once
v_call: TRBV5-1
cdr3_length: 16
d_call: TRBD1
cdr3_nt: TGCGCCAGCAGCGGGGGACAGGGGGCGAACACCGGGGAGCTGTTTTTT
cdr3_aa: CASSGGQGANTGELFF

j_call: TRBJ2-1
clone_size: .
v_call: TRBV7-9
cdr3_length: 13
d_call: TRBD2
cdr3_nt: TGTGCCAGCAGCGCCAGGACTAGCGCCGTTGGATTCTTC
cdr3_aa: CASSARTSAVGFF

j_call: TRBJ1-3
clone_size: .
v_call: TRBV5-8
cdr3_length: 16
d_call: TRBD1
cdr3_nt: TGTGCCAGCAGTTTGCGGGGACAGCACTCTGGAAACACCATATATTTT
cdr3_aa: CASSLRGQHSGNTIYF

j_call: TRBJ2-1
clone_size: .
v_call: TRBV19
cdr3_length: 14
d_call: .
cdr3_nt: TGTGCCAGTAGTATATTAGCTAGGGGCAATGAGCAGTTCTTC
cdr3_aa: CASSILARGNEQFF

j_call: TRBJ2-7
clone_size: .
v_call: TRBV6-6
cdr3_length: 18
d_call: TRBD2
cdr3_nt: TGTGCCAGCAGTCACCTCCGGGGGAGCGGGGGAAGGGCCTCCGAGCAGTACTTC
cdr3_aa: CASSHLRGSGGRASEQYF

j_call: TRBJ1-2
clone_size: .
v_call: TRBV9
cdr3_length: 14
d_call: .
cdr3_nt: TGTGCCAGCAGCGTAGGAGGCGGAAACTATGGCTACACCTTC
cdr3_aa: CASSVGGGNYGYTF

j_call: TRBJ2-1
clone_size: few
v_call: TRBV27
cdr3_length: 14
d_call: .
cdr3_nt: TGTGCCAGCAGCCATGCCCGGGACTTCCATGAGCAGTTCTTC
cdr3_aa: CASSHARDFHEQFF

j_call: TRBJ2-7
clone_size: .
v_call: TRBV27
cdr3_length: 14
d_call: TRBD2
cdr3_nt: TGTGCCAGCAGGACACTAGCGGGGAACTACGAGCAGTACTTC
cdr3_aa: CASRTLAGNYEQYF

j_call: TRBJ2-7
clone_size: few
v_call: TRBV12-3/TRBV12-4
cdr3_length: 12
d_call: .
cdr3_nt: TGTGCCAGCAGTCCAGGACAGTACGAGCAGTACTTC
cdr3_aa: CASSPGQYEQYF

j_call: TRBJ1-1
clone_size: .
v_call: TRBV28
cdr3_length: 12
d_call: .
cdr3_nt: TGTGCCAGCGCACTATTTCGCACTGAAGCTTTCTTT
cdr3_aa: CASALFRTEAFF

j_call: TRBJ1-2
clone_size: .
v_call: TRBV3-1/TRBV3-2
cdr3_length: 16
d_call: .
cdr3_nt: TGTGCCAGCAGCGTTCAATGCCAAGGACAGCCCCGTGGCTACACCTTC
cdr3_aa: CASSVQCQGQPRGYTF

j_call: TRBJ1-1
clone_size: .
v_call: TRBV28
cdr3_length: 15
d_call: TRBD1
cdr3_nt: TGTGCCAGCAGTTCCCCGGACAGGGGGAACACTGAAGCTTTCTTT
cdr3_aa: CASSSPDRGNTEAFF

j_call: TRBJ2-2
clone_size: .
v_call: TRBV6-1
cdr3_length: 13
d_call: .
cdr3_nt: TGTGCCAGCAGCCAGAACAGGGCCGGGGAGCTGTTTTTT
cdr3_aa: CASSQNRAGELFF

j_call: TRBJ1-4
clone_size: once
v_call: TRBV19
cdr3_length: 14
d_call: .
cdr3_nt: TGTGCCAGTACCCCGGCGGGTCCTAATGAAAAACTGTTTTTT
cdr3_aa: CASTPAGPNEKLFF

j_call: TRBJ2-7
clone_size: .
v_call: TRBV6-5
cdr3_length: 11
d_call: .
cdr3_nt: TGTGCCAGCAGTCCCGGGTGGGAGCAGTACTTC
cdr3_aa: CASSPGWEQYF

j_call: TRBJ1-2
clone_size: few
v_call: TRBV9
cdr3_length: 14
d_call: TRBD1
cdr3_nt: TGTGCCAGCTCGGGTGGGACAGCTAACTATGGCTACACCTTC
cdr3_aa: CASSGGTANYGYTF

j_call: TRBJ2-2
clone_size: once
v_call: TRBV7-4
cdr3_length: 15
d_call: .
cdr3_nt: TGTGCCAGCAGCGAAGACAGCCCGAACACCGGGGAGCTGTTTTTT
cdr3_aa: CASSEDSPNTGELFF

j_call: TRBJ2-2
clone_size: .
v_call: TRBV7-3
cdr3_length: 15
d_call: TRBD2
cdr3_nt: TGTGCCAGCAGCTACCGGACTAGAGGCACCGGGGAGCTGTTTTTT
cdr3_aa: CASSYRTRGTGELFF

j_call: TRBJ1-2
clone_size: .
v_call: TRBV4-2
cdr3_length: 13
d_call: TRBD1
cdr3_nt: TGTGCCAGCAGCCCCTCGGACAGGGACGGCTACACCTTC
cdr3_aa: CASSPSDRDGYTF

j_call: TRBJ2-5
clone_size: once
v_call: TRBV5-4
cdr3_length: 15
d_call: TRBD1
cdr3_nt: TGTGCCAGCTCAAGAGAGGGGGCAAAGGAGGAGACCCAGTACTTC
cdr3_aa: CASSREGAKEETQYF

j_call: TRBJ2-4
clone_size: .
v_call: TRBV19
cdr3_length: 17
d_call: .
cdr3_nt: TGTGCCAGTAGTCCAGGGGTGGGGAGTAAAGCCAAAAACATTCAGTACTTC
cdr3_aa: CASSPGVGSKAKNIQYF

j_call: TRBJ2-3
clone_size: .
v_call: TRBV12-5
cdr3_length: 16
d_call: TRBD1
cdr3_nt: TGTGCTAGTGGTACGTTGGACAGGGTAGGTCTGGATACGCAGTATTTT
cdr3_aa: CASGTLDRVGLDTQYF

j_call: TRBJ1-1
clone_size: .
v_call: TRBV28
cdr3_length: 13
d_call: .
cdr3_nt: TGTGCCAGCAGACCGACAGTGAACACTGAAGCTTTCTTT
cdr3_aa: CASRPTVNTEAFF

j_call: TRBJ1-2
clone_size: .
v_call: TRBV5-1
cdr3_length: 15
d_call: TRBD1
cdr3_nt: TGCGCCAGCAGCTTAAAGGGGGCGACTAACTATGGCTACACCTTC
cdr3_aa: CASSLKGATNYGYTF

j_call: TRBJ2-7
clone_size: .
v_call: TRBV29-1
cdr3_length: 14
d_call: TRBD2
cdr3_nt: TGCAGCGTTGAGGTATTTAGCGGGGCGTACGAGCAGTACTTC
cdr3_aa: CSVEVFSGAYEQYF

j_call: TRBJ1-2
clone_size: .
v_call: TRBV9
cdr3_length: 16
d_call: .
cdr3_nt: TGTGCCAGCAGCGCCCATATGGGGACAAAAATCTATGGCTACACCTTC
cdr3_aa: CASSAHMGTKIYGYTF

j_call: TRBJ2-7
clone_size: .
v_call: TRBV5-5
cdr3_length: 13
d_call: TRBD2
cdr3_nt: TGTGCCAGCAGCTTGCCGGGAGGATACGAGCAGTACTTC
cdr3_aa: CASSLPGGYEQYF

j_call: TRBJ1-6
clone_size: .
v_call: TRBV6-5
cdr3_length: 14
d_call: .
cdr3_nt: TGTGCCAGCAGTCCTTCCGGGTCAGGGTCACCCCTCCACTTT
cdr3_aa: CASSPSGSGSPLHF

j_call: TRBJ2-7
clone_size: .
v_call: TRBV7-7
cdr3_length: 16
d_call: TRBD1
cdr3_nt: TGTGCTAGCAGCTTAAGAGGGGGACAGGGGGCGGACGAGCAGTACTTC
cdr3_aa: CASSLRGGQGADEQYF

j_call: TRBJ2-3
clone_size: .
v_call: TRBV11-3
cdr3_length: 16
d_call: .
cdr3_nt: TGTGCCAGCAGCTCACAGGGAAGGGGTGGCACAGATACGCAGTATTTT
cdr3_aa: CASSSQGRGGTDTQYF

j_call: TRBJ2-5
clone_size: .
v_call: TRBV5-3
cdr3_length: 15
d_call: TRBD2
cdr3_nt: TGTGCCCCGAATGTCCCCCCTAGCGGGGGGGAGACCCAGTACTTC
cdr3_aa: CAPNVPPSGGETQYF

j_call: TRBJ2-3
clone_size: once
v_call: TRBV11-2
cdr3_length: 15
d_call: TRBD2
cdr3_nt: TGTGCCAGCACCCCGGGGGAGGGGAGCACAGATACGCAGTATTTT
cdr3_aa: CASTPGEGSTDTQYF

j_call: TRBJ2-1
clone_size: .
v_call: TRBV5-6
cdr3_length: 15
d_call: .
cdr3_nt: TGTGCCAGCAGCTTGGGTAGCGTCCCCGCTCATGAGCAGTTCTTC
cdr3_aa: CASSLGSVPAHEQFF

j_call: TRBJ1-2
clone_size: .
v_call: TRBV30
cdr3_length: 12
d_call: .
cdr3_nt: TGTGCCTGGGACGGGGGAGGCTATGGCTACACCTTC
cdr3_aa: CAWDGGGYGYTF

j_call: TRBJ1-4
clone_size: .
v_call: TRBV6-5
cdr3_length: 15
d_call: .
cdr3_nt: TGTGCCAGCAGAACGGACTGGACAACTAATGAAAAACTGTTTTTT
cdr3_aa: CASRTDWTTNEKLFF

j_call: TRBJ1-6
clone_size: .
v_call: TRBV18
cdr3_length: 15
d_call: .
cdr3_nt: TGTGCCAGCTCACCGGACTGGGGGGATAATTCACCCCTCCACTTT
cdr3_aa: CASSPDWGDNSPLHF

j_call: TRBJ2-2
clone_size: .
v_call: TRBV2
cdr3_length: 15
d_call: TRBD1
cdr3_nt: TGTGCCAGCAGTGAAAGCACAGGGGGGACCGGGGAGCTGTTTTTT
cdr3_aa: CASSESTGGTGELFF

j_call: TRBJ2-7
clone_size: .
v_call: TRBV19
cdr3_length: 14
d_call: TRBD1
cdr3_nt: TGTGCCAGTAGTATAGAAGGGACAGCCTACGAGCAGTACTTC
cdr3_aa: CASSIEGTAYEQYF

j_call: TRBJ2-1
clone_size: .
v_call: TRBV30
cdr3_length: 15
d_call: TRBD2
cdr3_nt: TGTGCCTGGAGTGTACAAGCGGGGGGGCGAAATGAGCAGTTCTTC
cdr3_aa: CAWSVQAGGRNEQFF

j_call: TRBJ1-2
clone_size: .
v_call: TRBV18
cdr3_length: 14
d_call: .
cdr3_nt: TGTGCCAGCTCACCAGAATTACAGGGAAGCAGCTACACCTTC
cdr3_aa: CASSPELQGSSYTF

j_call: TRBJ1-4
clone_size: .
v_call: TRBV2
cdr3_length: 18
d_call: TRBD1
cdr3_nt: TGTGCCCTTATCAAGTCGCTTGGGACAGGGGTTACTAAAGAAAAACTGTTTTTT
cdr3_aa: CALIKSLGTGVTKEKLFF

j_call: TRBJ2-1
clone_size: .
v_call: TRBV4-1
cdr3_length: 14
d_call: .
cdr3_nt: TGCGCCAGCAGCCAAGGGGGCAGGGTGAATGAGCAGTTCTTC
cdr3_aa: CASSQGGRVNEQFF

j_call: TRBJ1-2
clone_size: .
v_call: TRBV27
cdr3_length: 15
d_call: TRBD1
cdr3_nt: TGTGCCAGCAGTTTCGGGACAGGGCGGGACTATGGCTACACCTTC
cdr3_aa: CASSFGTGRDYGYTF

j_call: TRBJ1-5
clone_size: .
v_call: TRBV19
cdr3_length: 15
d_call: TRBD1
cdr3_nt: TGTGCCAGTAGTATCTATGGACAGGGAGATCAGCCCCAGCATTTT
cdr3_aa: CASSIYGQGDQPQHF